This T cell receptor (beta chain) emerged from a study of PD-L1 blockade in urothelial cancer. The ends lost 4 bases at V and 8 bases at J; junction bases unmatched: 1. The CDR3 runs 12 residues. The germline V gene encodes CDR1 MRHNA and CDR2 SNTAGT. Sequenced by immunoSEQ multiplex PCR; TCRdb stores in-frame clones only, minus some. Altogether 70,000 to 100,000 clones are present, about 83% being singletons, with the ten largest covering about 2.1%. Time point in this sample: pretreatment peripheral blood. The sequencing here drew on PBMCs, taken around atezolizumab (anti-PD-L1) treatment. The V and J genes are TRBV6-4 and TRBJ2-3; the match to TRBD1 covers 9 bases. This receptor was obtained from a man aged 55 to 69 with urothelial cancer. The CDR3, as DNA: TGTGCCAGCAGTGGACAGGGGGGTACGCAGTATTTT. This encodes CASSGQGGTQYF.